The rows below give T cell receptor beta chains drawn from one sample of a study of T cell changes during pregnancy in multiple sclerosis. Profiled with immunoSEQ multiplex PCR; TCRdb holds only in-frame clones, not every one. The sample lists tens of thousands of clones, 90% seen once, with 2.2% in the top ten. This specimen consisted of peripheral blood, obtained in the first trimester of pregnancy. All receptors come from a female donor in good health, enrolled as a control in a pregnancy study. Both conserved end residues are part of each CDR3. The D gene is left open where the match is weak.

TRBJ2-1,TRBV11-3,NA,12,CASSQSGGFRVF,TGTGCCAGCAGCCAATCAGGGGGGTTTCGGGTCTTC
TRBJ2-1,TRBV27,NA,14,CASSLTVSYNEQFF,TGTGCCAGCAGTTTGACAGTTTCTTACAATGAGCAGTTCTTC
TRBJ1-1,TRBV7-2,TRBD1,14,CASTVDRGLTEAFF,TGTGCCAGCACCGTAGACAGGGGCCTAACTGAAGCTTTCTTT
TRBJ2-1,TRBV7-9,TRBD1,17,CASSSWTGVSSYNEQFF,TGTGCCAGCAGCTCCTGGACAGGGGTTAGCTCCTACAATGAGCAGTTCTTC
TRBJ1-1,TRBV6-1,NA,14,CASTIDPRGTEAFF,TGTGCCAGCACTATCGACCCCCGGGGAACTGAAGCTTTCTTT
TRBJ2-4,TRBV7-2,NA,12,CASSPPGNIQYF,TGTGCCAGCTCCCCACCGGGAAACATTCAGTACTTC
TRBJ1-4,TRBV5-1,NA,16,CASSATTGAQGKRLFF,TGCGCCAGCAGCGCTACGACCGGGGCCCAGGGGAAAAGACTGTTTTTT
TRBJ2-1,TRBV13,NA,15,CASSLGVSSYNEQFF,TGTGCCAGCAGCCTAGGGGTGAGCTCCTACAATGAGCAGTTCTTC
TRBJ2-5,TRBV6-4,TRBD2,15,CASSDSSGSQETQYF,TGTGCCAGCAGTGATAGTAGCGGGAGCCAAGAGACCCAGTACTTC
TRBJ2-3,TRBV7-8,NA,11,CASSSQDTQYF,TGTGCCAGCAGCTCCCAAGATACGCAGTATTTT
TRBJ1-1,TRBV19,TRBD1,16,CASSIQGAYWGTEAFF,TGTGCCAGTAGTATCCAGGGGGCGTACTGGGGCACTGAAGCTTTCTTT